This TCR beta chain was sequenced during a study of cytomegalovirus exposure and HLA in healthy donors (dated by TCRdb to about 2017). Regarding the research as a whole: According to an earlier analysis of a few hundred of the donors, roughly 180 million T cells yielded some 120 million unique TCR beta sequences and about 300 Gb of sequence data. A later genetic analysis used genome-wide SNP genotypes for about 65% of the 666 donors, treating that subset as a discovery cohort. To study patterns of TCR occurrence, a later analysis re-analyzed previously published TCR beta repertoires from around 670 donors and added high-resolution HLA genotyping. High-throughput TCR immunosequencing, statistical association of individual TCRs with disease status, and machine learning were combined to predict cytomegalovirus infection status. Roughly 300 gigabases of sequencing data and around 85 million unique TCR sequences made up an early release that covered around 640 HLA-typed donors. Typing coverage differed by locus: A, B, C, DRB1 and DQB1 were typed in about 620-640 donors, DQA1 in 500 to 550, DPA1 in over 600, and DPB1 in 450 to 490. Donor age, sex, ethnicity and CMV serostatus were compiled together with the repertoire data. Rather than drawing on any new phenotypic data, the later analysis identified candidate immune exposures from TCR beta sequences and the way those sequences occurred across donors. In addition to the first cohort of approximately 650 subjects, a separate validation cohort of 120 different subjects was used. The aim of the study was to test whether cataloging public T cell receptors could identify signatures of past pathogen exposure. Among about 410 genotyped donors of the cohort, an average of approximately 240,000 unique TCR beta nucleotide sequences was sequenced per donor, of which about 18% were non-productive. Of the 398 genotyped donors, approximately 83% fell in the genetic ancestry cluster associated with self-reported Caucasian donors. All discovery cohort repertoires had been generated on a single sequencing platform. HLA typing covered class I and class II loci at four-digit resolution. The study used immunosequencing to profile the T cell repertoires of hundreds of subjects and linked those repertoires to cytomegalovirus serostatus. In an earlier analysis of roughly 600 of the donors, high-throughput TCR beta sequencing was used to judge whether each TCR beta V gene segment behaved as functional or pseudogenic. Four to six DR-DQ haplotypes were handled as single units for association and clustering, since linkage in the cohort was strong.

The library was built by means of the immunoSEQ multiplex PCR assay. A mixture of 60 forward primers for TCR Vbeta segments and 13 reverse primers for TCR Jbeta segments was used in the multiplex PCR. The CDR3 region of rearranged TCR beta genes was amplified from genomic DNA with a multiplex PCR assay. On the Illumina HiSeq System, the amplified TCR beta libraries were sequenced as 87-base-pair reads. Processing in the source paper ran as follows. Across the 500 to 700 repertoires, a later analysis counted tens of millions of unique TCR beta chains, roughly 11 million of which were shared by at least two donors. Raw reads were error-corrected and collapsed into unique sequences by a nearest-neighbor algorithm in which closely related sequences were merged to remove PCR and sequencing errors. V, D and J gene segments were assigned by aligning CDR3 sequences to IMGT reference sequences. Each retained sequence needed at least a six-nucleotide match to both a V gene segment and a J gene segment. Rearrangements were classified as productive when the CDR3 lacked stop codons and remained in frame with V and J, and all other rearrangements were classified as non-productive. Following IMGT convention, CDR3 was defined as the stretch from the second conserved V-encoded cysteine up to the conserved J-encoded phenylalanine. In an earlier analysis of some 550 of the donors, sequences lacking an unambiguous match to a single V gene segment were excluded. In an earlier analysis of some 590 of the donors, V segments were called functional above 56.7% productive rearrangements and were called segregating when the between-donor standard deviation exceeded 5%. A statistical classification framework was built for diagnosing cytomegalovirus status from the catalog of TCR beta chain sequences. In a later analysis, TCR nucleotide sequences were compared against IMGT/GENE-DB human TR gene sequences so that V and J genes could be assigned. A later analysis assigned CDR3 sequences and most-parsimonious VDJ recombination scenarios with the TCRdist pipeline. A later analysis defined each TCR beta chain by its CDR3 amino acid sequence plus V-gene family, and excluded reads lacking a unique V-gene family. A later analysis removed several hundred highly shared, low-generation-probability nucleotide sequences to deal with suspected cross-contamination and a sequencing artifact. In a later analysis, a clonal expansion index was calculated for each public chain from normalized within-repertoire ranks of inferred template counts. A later analysis computed generation probabilities with a VDJ recombination model fitted to out-of-frame rearrangements, and checked the results against IGoR. In a later analysis, hypergeometric tests were used to score TCR-TCR, TCR-HLA and TCR-CMV co-occurrence, with a repertoire-size bias correction applied to TCR pairs. A later analysis estimated false discovery rates by permuting HLA or CMV assignments 20 times. In a later analysis, co-occurring TCRs were grouped using DBSCAN, and TCRdist sequence similarity was added for clustering within HLA-allele-positive subsets. Repertoires with fewer than 30,000 or more than 120,000 public chains, plus five repertoires with anomalous nucleotide sharing, were excluded from co-occurrence clustering. This is the immuneACCESS table as TCRdb keeps it, with only in-frame sequences that have V and J called. A part of the clones is gone; compared with another copy, unresolved V genes explain less than half, and the rest is unexplained. Clone size and V and J calls were adopted from that table, with D and trimming inferred from the DNA. The sample includes 150,000 or so clones, with 65% to 75% observed a single time. The ten largest clonotypes hold approximately 2.8% of the sample.

What the work shows at the level of the full study, not this receptor alone: A cluster of highly shared sequence variants was judged likely to represent a technical artifact of the sequencing pipeline. A total of roughly 160 TCR beta chains were listed by the study as associated with cytomegalovirus. In an earlier analysis of 587 of the donors, most TCR beta V segments appeared in productive rearrangements about 87% or about 30% of the time, broadly matching IMGT annotations. The authors suggested that the approach could potentially be generalized to other disease states and immunological phenotypes. V-gene and J-gene trimming of TCR beta chains was associated with a missense DCLRE1C variant in a later genetic analysis, and the association was replicated in an independent cohort. While some public TCRs were present in many individuals, most TCR sequences turned up only very rarely across donors. Linkage disequilibrium might explain the correlated functional status among segregating V segments, but an unknown experimental factor could not be ruled out. Only TCR beta chains were sequenced in this cohort, and the absence of alpha or paired-chain data limited detectable features. A later analysis associated about 18,000 TCR beta sequences with specific HLA alleles at a false discovery rate of 0.05. A further reported finding was that TCR beta sequences accurately predicted the HLA-A and HLA-B alleles for most subjects in the first cohort. In a later analysis, HLA-associated TCR beta chains showed more clonal expansion and lower generation probabilities than non-associated chains that were equally common. HLA typing was unavailable for some donors at each locus, so association tests used only the typed subset. The 87-base-pair reads could not distinguish some IMGT-functional V segments, including TRBV6-2 and TRBV6-3, so those segments were excluded. The classifier was reported to diagnose cytomegalovirus status with high specificity and sensitivity in both the original cohort and the validation cohort. The presence/absence analyses assumed that sequencing depth was roughly uniform across donors, and that assumption may not be true. Immune exposure information for the cohort was limited to CMV serostatus. According to a later genetic analysis, donors in an Asian-associated ancestry cluster had fewer N-insertions in productive TCRs than the approximately 700-donor mean. In a later analysis, most CMV-associated TCR beta chains were found to appear HLA-restricted, with HLA associations seemingly driven largely by CMV exposure. In vitro tests confirmed that a few of the cytomegalovirus-associated TCR beta chains recognize cytomegalovirus antigens. A later analysis found that TCR association rates varied across HLA loci, with DRB1 alleles showing the most associated TCRs and HLA-C alleles the fewest. Assigning TCR associations to individual alleles was difficult when HLA alleles, especially DR and DQ, strongly co-occurred. The earlier analysis of nearly 600 of the donors excluded 15 to 20 rarely observed V segments, including chromosome 9 orphons, because counts were too low. According to a later analysis, parvovirus B19, influenza, CMV and Epstein-Barr virus appeared linked to several top co-occurrence clusters.

In total, approximately 690 healthy bone marrow donors made up the cohort. At the time of sampling, all cohort members were nominally healthy, though unrecorded immune exposures were likely present. The donor tested CMV seronegative and was one of the 352 seronegative cohort members. A peripheral blood sample was provided by each donor, and peripheral blood mononuclear cells were used for TCR beta sequencing. Genomic DNA extraction from the blood cell samples was performed with the Qiagen DNeasy Blood Extraction Kit. Cut back by 5 bases and 3 bases, the V and J ends lie 12 bases apart. CDR1 SGHDT and CDR2 YYEEEE were looked up in the germline V gene. Reading from cysteine to phenylalanine, the CDR3 counts 13 amino acids. Only the CDR3 DNA is retained, 39 bases long and in frame from the first base. This clone appeared once. The antigen it binds to is not known. Base quality data are lacking; no much larger clone is found one base away.

The clonotype comes from a man between 18 and 29 years old in good health and CMV-seronegative. Sequencing was done on a sample of PBMCs. The rearranged segments are TRBV5-6 and TRBJ2-7; the best D guess is TRBD2, with 6 bases matching. The DNA sequence follows: TGTGCCAGCAGGCCGGGACTTTTCTACGAGCAGTACTTC. It specifies CASRPGLFYEQYF.